A single sample is the source of the 28 T cell receptor beta chains below, sequenced in a study of blood T cell repertoires in COVID-19. The data were produced by immunoSEQ multiplex PCR, yet TCRdb's version contains in-frame clones alone and is incomplete. The table records fewer than 250,000 clones, 65% to 90% of them present only once. The sequenced material came from PBMCs or T cells enriched from blood (not recorded which). The receptors shown here come from a woman in her 40s with acute COVID-19.

The rearrangement uses TRBV9 and TRBJ2-4, with D possibly TRBD1 on 8 matching bases. The CDR3 sequence is 15 residues long. V lost 4 bases and J 8 bases, leaving 19 bases between the germline ends. Germline V gene data show CDR1 as SGDLS and CDR2 as YYNGEE. The CDR3, as DNA: TGTGCCAGCAGCATATCGGACAGGGAGGGGGACATTCAGTACTTC. Amino acid sequence: CASSISDREGDIQYF.

This clone was recorded only once. V and J are TRBV19 and TRBJ2-7, with D perhaps TRBD1 (6 bases). This CDR3 is built from 13 residues. Germline-derived CDR1 and CDR2 are LNHDA and SQIVND (reference sequence). Deletions cut 8 bases from V and 11 bases from J, with 22 bases between. In DNA, the CDR3 is TGTGCCAGTCGCCCCACCGGGACACCCGTTGAGTACTTC. It is translated as CASRPTGTPVEYF.

V usage is TRBV10-3 and J usage is TRBJ2-5; a weak D match, TRBD2 (5 bases). V gave up 7 bases and J gave up 4 bases, with 13 bases separating them. The CDR3 contains 13 residues. CDR1 is ENHRY and CDR2 is SYGVKD in the germline V gene. CDR3 sequence: CAITTRVGETQYF. The CDR3, as DNA: TGTGCCATCACCACTAGGGTTGGAGAGACCCAGTACTTC.

J is TRBJ2-2 and V is TRBV18; 10 nucleotides match TRBD2. This CDR3 region has 16 residues. The V and J ends lost 3 bases and 5 bases, in that order; junction bases with no gene match: 6. CDR1 and CDR2 from the germline V gene are KGHSH and LQKENI. This CDR3 reads CASSPLAGVGTGELFF. The CDR3 DNA follows: TGTGCCAGCTCACCCCTAGCGGGAGTAGGAACCGGGGAGCTGTTTTTT.

The rearrangement joins TRBV6-5 to TRBJ1-1, with 9 bases identical to TRBD1. Per the germline V gene, CDR1 is MNHEY and CDR2 is SVGAGI. The CDR3 contains 16 residues. V dropped 2 bases and J dropped 0; count of bases not matched to a gene: 4. The CDR3 nucleotides are TGTGCCAGCAGTTACATTGGACAGGGGATGAACACTGAAGCTTTCTTT. It specifies CASSYIGQGMNTEAFF.

The V call is TRBV4-1, the J call TRBJ1-1, with D possibly TRBD1 on 5 matching bases. Per germline, CDR1 MGHRA and CDR2 YSYEKL. The V and J ends lost 1 base and 1 base respectively, with 13 bases between them. This CDR3 region has 16 residues. The CDR3 spells CASSQVMTQANTEAFF. DNA for the CDR3: TGCGCCAGCAGCCAAGTTATGACACAGGCGAACACTGAAGCTTTCTTT.

This clone was seen only once. The rearrangement uses TRBV7-8 and TRBJ1-1; 7 bases are shared with TRBD1. Unmatched junction bases numbered 14, after V lost 6 bases and J lost 1 base. The CDR3 is made up of 17 amino acids. Germline V CDR1 and CDR2: SGHVS, FQNEAQ. The CDR3 DNA reads TGTGCCAGCAGACACATGGGCTACAGGGGCCCGAACACTGAAGCTTTCTTT. It specifies CASRHMGYRGPNTEAFF. Supplemented by reference TRBV7-8 and TRBJ1-1, the full variable domain reads GAGVSQSPRYKVAKRGQDVALRCDPISGHVSLFWYQQALGQGPEFLTYFQNEAQLDKSGLPSDRFFAERPEGSVSTLKIQRTQQEDSAVYLCASRHMGYRGPNTEAFFGQGTRLTVV.

The rearrangement joins TRBV7-9 to TRBJ1-2; TRBD1 is a possible D gene (6 bases). CDR3 length: 15 residues. Trimming removed 1 base at V and 1 base at J, with 10 bases between. The germline V gene has CDR1 SEHNR and CDR2 FQNEAQ (reference sequence). The CDR3 region has the DNA TGTGCCAGCAGCTTAGTTGGACAGCATAACTATGGCTACACCTTC. Protein: CASSLVGQHNYGYTF. The whole variable domain, remainder taken from reference TRBV7-9 and TRBJ1-2, is DTGVSQNPRHKITKRGQNVTFRCDPISEHNRLYWYRQTLGQGPEFLTYFQNEAQLEKSRLLSDRFSAERPKGSFSTLEIQRTEQGDSAMYLCASSLVGQHNYGYTFGSGTRLTVV.

V is TRBV3-1 (or the pseudogene TRBV3-2) and J is TRBJ1-2; 7 nucleotides line up with TRBD1. The CDR3 covers 16 residues. The V segment lost 0 bases and the J segment 4 bases; nucleotides outside the gene matches: 8. Germline values: CDR1 LGHDT, CDR2 YNNKEL (reference sequence). The CDR3 nucleotides read TGTGCCAGCAGCCAAGAGGGACAGCTGCAAGGCTATGGCTACACCTTC. This codes for CASSQEGQLQGYGYTF.

The chain uses TRBV7-2 and TRBJ1-5; TRBD1 matches at 9 bases. There are 15 residues in the CDR3. CDR1 is SGHTA, CDR2 FQGNSA, per germline. Trimming removed 2 bases from V and 7 bases from J; junction bases left unmatched: 6. The CDR3 sequence is CASSLMGQGGQPQHF. CDR3 nucleotides: TGTGCCAGCAGCTTAATGGGACAGGGAGGACAGCCCCAGCATTTT. Variable domain in full (rest from reference TRBV7-2 and TRBJ1-5): GAGVSQSPSNKVTEKGKDVELRCDPISGHTALYWYRQSLGQGLEFLIYFQGNSAPDKSGLPSDRFSAERTGGSVSTLTIQRTQQEDSAVYLCASSLMGQGGQPQHFGDGTRLSIL.

This clone appeared a single time. This chain links TRBV2 with TRBJ2-7; TRBD2 matches 8 bases. The CDR3 extends over 15 amino acids. J lost 5 bases, V lost 3 bases, and 9 bases had no gene match. CDR1 is SNHLY, CDR2 FYNNEI, per germline. The CDR3 DNA reads as TGTGCCAGCAGTGATTCAACGGGAGGGCGACACGAGCAGTACTTC. Translation gives CASSDSTGGRHEQYF.

The chain is built from TRBV24-1 and TRBJ1-2; D ambiguous. The CDR3 has 14 residues. The germline CDR1 and CDR2 sequences are KGHDR and SFDVKD. V lost 2 bases to trimming and J lost 6 bases, with 12 bases between them. The CDR3 region is CATSDSWERHGYTF. For the CDR3, the DNA is TGTGCCACCAGTGATTCGTGGGAGCGGCATGGCTACACCTTC.

V and J are TRBV10-1 and TRBJ2-3; 10 nucleotides line up with TRBD1. From germline, CDR1 is WNHNN and CDR2 SYGVQD (reference sequence). The V segment lost 4 bases and the J segment 3 bases; nucleotides outside the gene matches: 1. CDR3 size: 14 residues. This CDR3 reads CASSGGQGTDTQYF. As DNA, the CDR3 is TGCGCCAGCAGTGGGGGACAGGGGACAGATACGCAGTATTTT.

This clone was picked up a small number of times. V gene TRBV14 combines with J gene TRBJ1-2; 10 bases align to TRBD1. V lost 3 bases and J lost 4; bases outside the gene matches: 5. This CDR3 contains 15 residues. Germline assignment: CDR1 SGHDN and CDR2 FVKESK. CDR3 protein: CASSQGQGIGYGYTF. As DNA, the CDR3 is TGTGCCAGCAGCCAGGGACAGGGGATTGGCTATGGCTACACCTTC. The full variable domain, with the rest looked up from reference TRBV14 and TRBJ1-2, is EAGVTQFPSHSVIEKGQTVTLRCDPISGHDNLYWYRRVMGKEIKFLLHFVKESKQDESGMPNNRFLAERTGGTYSTLKVQPAELEDSGVYFCASSQGQGIGYGYTFGSGTRLTVV.

About this clone: Additional DNA sequences in this sample encode the identical CDR3. This chain connects TRBV28 to TRBJ2-3; 7 positions match TRBD2. V lost 2 bases and J lost 4; bases outside the gene matches: 6. Germline CDR1 and CDR2: MDHEN and SYDVKM. The CDR3 totals 15 residues. The CDR3 spells CASSLAGVVSDTQYF. The CDR3 DNA reads as TGTGCCAGCAGTTTAGCGGGAGTGGTTTCAGATACGCAGTATTTT.

V usage is TRBV11-2 and J usage is TRBJ2-2; D is unresolved. Deletions cut 10 bases from V and 7 bases from J, with 16 bases between. Germline loops: CDR1 SGHAT, CDR2 FQNNGV. The CDR3 totals 13 residues. The CDR3 coding sequence is TGTGCCATCTATCCCAGGCGAAACGGGGAGCTGTTTTTT. Protein sequence: CAIYPRRNGELFF.

This chain uses TRBV5-4 with TRBJ2-7; 16 nucleotides line up with TRBD2. Per germline, CDR1 SGHNT and CDR2 YYREEE (reference sequence). The CDR3 runs 17 residues. With 0 bases clipped from V and 2 bases from J, the junction kept 2 bases outside the gene matches. In DNA, the CDR3 is TGTGCCAGCAGCTTGGCCGGGACTAGCGGGAGGGCCTACGAGCAGTACTTC. Protein: CASSLAGTSGRAYEQYF.

This clone was recorded once. This chain connects TRBV4-1 to TRBJ2-3; no definite D call. Germline V CDR1 and CDR2: MGHRA, YSYEKL. The CDR3 contains 14 residues. Trimming took 8 bases from V and 8 from J, leaving 20 bases between them. The CDR3 here is CASGKQVPAGTQYF. Written as DNA, the CDR3 is TGCGCCAGCGGCAAGCAGGTCCCGGCCGGTACGCAGTATTTT.

This clone was seen a single time. The V gene is TRBV18, the J gene TRBJ2-1; 10 bases are shared with TRBD2. Germline-derived CDR1 and CDR2 are KGHSH and LQKENI. The CDR3 runs 15 residues. V shed 4 bases, J shed 3 bases, and the junction held 3 bases outside the gene matches. CDR3 nucleotides: TGTGCCAGCTCACTTAGGACTAGCGGCTACAATGAGCAGTTCTTC. This gives the protein CASSLRTSGYNEQFF.

The V and J genes are TRBV6-5 and TRBJ2-2, with a weak D call TRBD2 (5 bases). The CDR3 has 14 residues. V shed 5 bases and J shed 8 bases, with 15 bases lying between them. Germline-derived CDR1 and CDR2 are MNHEY and SVGAGI. The CDR3, as DNA: TGTGCCAGCAGTCCCACCCCGACTAAAGGGGAGCTGTTTTTT. This gives the protein CASSPTPTKGELFF.

In its sample, this clone was seen once. The genes are TRBV7-9 and TRBJ1-6; 9 bases fit TRBD1. CDR1 and CDR2 from the germline V gene are SEHNR and FQNEAQ (reference sequence). Trimming took 10 bases from V and 5 from J; bases not matched to a gene: 9. The CDR3 totals 15 residues. The CDR3 loop reads CATTGTGKNNSPLHF. The CDR3 DNA reads TGTGCCACAACCGGGACAGGGAAAAATAATTCACCCCTCCACTTT. The complete variable domain, with remaining parts taken from reference TRBV7-9 and TRBJ1-6, reads DTGVSQNPRHKITKRGQNVTFRCDPISEHNRLYWYRQTLGQGPEFLTYFQNEAQLEKSRLLSDRFSAERPKGSFSTLEIQRTEQGDSAMYLCATTGTGKNNSPLHFGNGTRLTVT.

The V and J genes are TRBV7-2 and TRBJ2-2; the match to TRBD2 covers 13 bases. With 5 bases clipped from V and 5 bases from J, the junction kept 5 bases outside the gene matches. CDR1 and CDR2 (germline): SGHTA, FQGNSA. This CDR3 has 16 amino acids. The CDR3 DNA follows: TGTGCCAGCAGCAGGACTAGCGGGAGCGGGACCGGGGAGCTGTTTTTT. Its translation: CASSRTSGSGTGELFF.

The chain links TRBV29-1 to TRBJ1-3; 7 nucleotides match TRBD1. This CDR3 is built from 13 residues. CDR1 and CDR2 (germline): SQVTM, ANQGSEA. V shed 3 bases, J shed 6 bases, and the junction held 5 bases outside the gene matches. For the CDR3, the DNA is TGCAGCGTTGAGAGGGGGCTGGAAAACACCATATATTTT. Amino acid sequence: CSVERGLENTIYF.

This chain uses TRBV20-1 with TRBJ2-5; TRBD1 is a possible D gene (5 bases). V lost 3 bases, J lost 5 bases, and 19 bases lay in between. There are 15 residues in the CDR3. Germline V gene sequence: CDR1 DFQATT, CDR2 SNEGSKA (reference sequence). CDR3 sequence reads: CSASKTDPGRETQYF. The CDR3 DNA reads as TGCAGTGCTAGTAAGACAGACCCCGGTCGGGAGACCCAGTACTTC.

The rearrangement uses TRBV4-2 and TRBJ2-3; 10 bases match TRBD2. V trimming: 4 bases; J trimming: 4 bases; junction bases outside the gene matches: 20. The CDR3 totals 20 residues. Germline V gene sequence: CDR1 LGHNA, CDR2 YNFKEQ. The CDR3 coding sequence is TGTGCCAGCAGCCCAGCGGCGGAAGCGGGAGGGCCGTTTGCAGCAGATACGCAGTATTTT. Translation gives CASSPAAEAGGPFAADTQYF.

CDR3 in DNA: TGTGCCAGTAGTATGTTGGGAGGGGGTCAGCCCCAGCATTTT. Its translation is CASSMLGGGQPQHF. J is TRBJ1-5 and V is TRBV19; tentatively, D is TRBD1 (6 bases). This CDR3 region has 14 residues. Trimming took off 3 bases at V and 6 bases at J, with 12 bases between the two ends. CDR1 is LNHDA and CDR2 is SQIVND in the germline V gene (reference sequence).

The chain couples TRBV27 to TRBJ2-3, with 14 positions matching TRBD2. Losses at the gene ends were 6 bases for V and 5 bases for J; bases not matched to a gene: 4. CDR1 MNHEY and CDR2 SMNVEV come from the germline V gene (reference sequence). The CDR3 runs 15 residues. CDR3 sequence: CASSTGTSGRDTQYF. The CDR3 DNA is TGTGCCAGCAGCACCGGGACTAGCGGGAGAGATACGCAGTATTTT.

The CDR3 reads CASSFLTEAFF. The DNA of the CDR3 is TGTGCCAGCAGCTTTTTAACTGAAGCTTTCTTT. The V call is TRBV7-2, the J call TRBJ1-1, with unresolved D. CDR1 and CDR2 from the germline V gene are SGHTA and FQGNSA. V gave up 3 bases and J gave up 5 bases, with 4 bases separating them. The CDR3 length is 11 residues.